This paragraph reports one TCR beta chain. The sample belongs to a study of technical replicates of blood from a handful of donors. V lost 2 bases and J lost 4; bases outside the gene matches: 4. CDR3 length: 14 amino acids. Looked up from germline, CDR1 is LGHNA and CDR2 is YNFKEQ. The protocol was immunoSEQ multiplex PCR, while the TCRdb copy is restricted to in-frame clones and leaves out a portion. The sample yields 55,000 to 75,000 clones, 75% to 95% seen once. The receptor's source is a human donor in good health. Some clones in this sample may be carry-over from other donors' samples. Sequenced: PBMCs. The chain is built from TRBV4-2 and TRBJ1-1; 7 bases line up with TRBD1. The chain's CDR3 is CASSQLDRVTEAFF. CDR3 coding DNA: TGTGCCAGCAGCCAACTCGACAGGGTCACTGAAGCTTTCTTT.